This T cell receptor beta chain emerged from a study of siplizumab effects on memory and regulatory T cells. Findings and caveats of the study: Siplizumab produced a significant drop in alloreactive sequences attributable to unstimulated CD4+ memory cells. Unstimulated subsets contained matches for only a minor fraction of alloreactive clones. The study found naive T cells seemingly more diverse than memory cells and seemingly major alloresponse contributors.

Germline CDR1 is SQVTM and CDR2 is ANQGSEA. CDR3 length equals 14 residues. Trimming cost V 6 bases and J 6 bases; bases outside gene matches: 9. Sequencing of each sample assayed approximately 10^5 TCR templates. The assay was immunoSEQ multiplex PCR, and TCRdb's table has in-frame clones only and misses some. Of 95,000 to 100,000 clones listed, 85% to 95% are singletons. Turning to this clone: Its target is unknown.

The chain employs TRBV29-1 and TRBJ2-5, with 11 bases aligning to TRBD1. Sequencing was performed on non-Treg CD4+ T cells sorted from blood. The TCR was taken from a human donor in good health. The CDR3 reads CSVAGQGAGKTQYF. CDR3 coding DNA: TGCAGCGTCGCTGGACAGGGGGCGGGGAAGACCCAGTACTTC.